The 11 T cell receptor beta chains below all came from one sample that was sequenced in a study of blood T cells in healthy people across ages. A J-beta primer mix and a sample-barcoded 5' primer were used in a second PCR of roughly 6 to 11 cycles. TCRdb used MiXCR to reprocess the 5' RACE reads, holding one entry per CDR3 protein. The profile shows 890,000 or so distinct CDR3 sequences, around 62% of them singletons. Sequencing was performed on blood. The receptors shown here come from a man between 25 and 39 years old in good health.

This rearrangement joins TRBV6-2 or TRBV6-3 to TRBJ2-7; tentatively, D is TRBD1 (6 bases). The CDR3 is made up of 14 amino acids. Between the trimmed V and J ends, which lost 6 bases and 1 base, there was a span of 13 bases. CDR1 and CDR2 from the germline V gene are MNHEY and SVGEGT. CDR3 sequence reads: CASSQDSVSYEQYF. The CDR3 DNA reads TGTGCCAGCAGCCAGGACAGCGTATCCTACGAGCAGTACTTC.

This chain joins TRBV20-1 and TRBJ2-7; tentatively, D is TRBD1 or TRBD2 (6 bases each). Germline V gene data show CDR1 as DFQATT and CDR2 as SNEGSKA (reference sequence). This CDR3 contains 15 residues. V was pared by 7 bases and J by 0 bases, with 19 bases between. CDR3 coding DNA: TGCAGTGTCAGGGGAGGAGGGGGGAGCTCCTACGAGCAGTACTTC. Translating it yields CSVRGGGGSSYEQYF.

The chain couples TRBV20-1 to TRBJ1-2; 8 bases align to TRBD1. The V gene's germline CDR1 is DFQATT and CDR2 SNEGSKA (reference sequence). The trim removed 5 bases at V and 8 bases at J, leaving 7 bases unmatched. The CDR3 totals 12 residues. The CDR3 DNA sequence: TGCAGTGCTGGGGACAGGTGGGACGGCTACACCTTC. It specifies CSAGDRWDGYTF.

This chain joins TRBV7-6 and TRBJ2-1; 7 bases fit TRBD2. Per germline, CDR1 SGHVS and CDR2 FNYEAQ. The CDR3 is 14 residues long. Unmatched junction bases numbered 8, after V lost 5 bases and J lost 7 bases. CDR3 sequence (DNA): TGTGCCAGCAGCCGGGACTGGGGAGGGAATGAGCAGTTCTTC. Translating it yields CASSRDWGGNEQFF.

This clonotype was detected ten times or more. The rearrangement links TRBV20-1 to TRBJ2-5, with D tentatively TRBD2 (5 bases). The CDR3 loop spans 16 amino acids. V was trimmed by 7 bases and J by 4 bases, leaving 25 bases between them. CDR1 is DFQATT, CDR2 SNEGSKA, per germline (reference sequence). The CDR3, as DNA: TGCAGTGAGTACGCCGCCCACATCAGAGGGCCAGAGACCCAGTACTTC. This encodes CSEYAAHIRGPETQYF.

The CDR3 loop reads CASSLRRDALIGGEQFF. The CDR3 nucleotides read TGCGCCAGCAGCTTACGCCGGGACGCGCTTATTGGGGGTGAGCAGTTCTTC. V usage is TRBV5-1 and J usage is TRBJ2-1; D might be TRBD1 or TRBD2, each matching 5 bases. V shed 2 bases and J shed 9 bases, with 24 bases lying between them. The CDR3 has 17 residues. The germline CDR1 and CDR2 sequences are SGHRS and YFSETQ.

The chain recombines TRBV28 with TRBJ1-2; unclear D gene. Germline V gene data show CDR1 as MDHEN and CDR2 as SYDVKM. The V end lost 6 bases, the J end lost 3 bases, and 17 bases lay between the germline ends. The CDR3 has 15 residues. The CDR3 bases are TGTGCCAGCAGACCGAACAAGGAGGGTTACTATGGCTACACCTTC. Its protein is CASRPNKEGYYGYTF.

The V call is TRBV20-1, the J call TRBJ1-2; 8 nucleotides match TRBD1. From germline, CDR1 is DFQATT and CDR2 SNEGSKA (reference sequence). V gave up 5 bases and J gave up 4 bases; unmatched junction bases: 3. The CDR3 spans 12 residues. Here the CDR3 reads CSARTGTYGYTF. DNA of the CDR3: TGCAGTGCTCGGACAGGGACCTATGGCTACACCTTC.

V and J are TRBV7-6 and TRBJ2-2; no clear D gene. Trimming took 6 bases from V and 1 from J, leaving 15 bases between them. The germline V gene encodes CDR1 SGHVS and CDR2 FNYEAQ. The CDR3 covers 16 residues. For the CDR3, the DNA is TGTGCCAGCAGGGCCAGCCTGTTAATGAACACCGGGGAGCTGTTTTTT. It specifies CASRASLLMNTGELFF.

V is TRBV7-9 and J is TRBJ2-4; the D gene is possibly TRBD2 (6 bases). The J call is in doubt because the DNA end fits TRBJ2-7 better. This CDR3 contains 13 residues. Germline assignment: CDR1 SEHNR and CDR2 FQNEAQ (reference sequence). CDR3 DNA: TGTGCCAGCAGCTTGGCGGGGCAATACGAGCAGTACTTC. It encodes CASSLAGQYEQYF.

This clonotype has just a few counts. CDR3 sequence (DNA): TGTGCCAGCAGCTTCATGAGCGGGGGGCCCTCCTACGAGCAGTACTTC. Its translation is CASSFMSGGPSYEQYF. The gene calls are TRBV7-2 and TRBJ2-7, with 9 positions matching TRBD2. CDR3 size: 16 residues. Germline loops: CDR1 SGHTA, CDR2 FQGNSA. After removal of 3 bases from V and 0 bases from J, the junction contained 6 bases not matched to a gene.